This T cell receptor beta chain was identified in a study of T cells expressing NK-cell markers. As for the study in general: One of the eight sequenced donors was seronegative, whereas the other seven were HCMV-seropositive.

The CDR3 covers 17 residues. CDR1 is SGHNT, CDR2 YENEEA, per germline. Study-level points and caveats: A few donors' CD3+CD56-NKG2C+ cells were dominated by the same clonotypes.

Researchers built TCR beta cDNA using 5'RACE template switching with UMIs. From the 5' RACE reads, TCRdb lists one entry per CDR3 protein and no DNA. The data show 350,000 to 500,000 distinct CDR3 sequences, and the top ten clones hold less than 7.5%. Concerning this clonotype itself: Its antigen is currently unknown.

Sequencing was carried out using blood T cells: a sorted CD56 or NKG2C T cell subset, CD4+ or CD8+ T cells, or bulk PBMC T cells (not recorded which). This clonotype was obtained from a woman between 18 and 70 years old in good health. The gene calls are TRBV11-3 and TRBJ2-3; TCRdb proposes TRBD2, but this gene call is untestable without DNA. The CDR3 spells CASSLGGLAGSTDTQYF.